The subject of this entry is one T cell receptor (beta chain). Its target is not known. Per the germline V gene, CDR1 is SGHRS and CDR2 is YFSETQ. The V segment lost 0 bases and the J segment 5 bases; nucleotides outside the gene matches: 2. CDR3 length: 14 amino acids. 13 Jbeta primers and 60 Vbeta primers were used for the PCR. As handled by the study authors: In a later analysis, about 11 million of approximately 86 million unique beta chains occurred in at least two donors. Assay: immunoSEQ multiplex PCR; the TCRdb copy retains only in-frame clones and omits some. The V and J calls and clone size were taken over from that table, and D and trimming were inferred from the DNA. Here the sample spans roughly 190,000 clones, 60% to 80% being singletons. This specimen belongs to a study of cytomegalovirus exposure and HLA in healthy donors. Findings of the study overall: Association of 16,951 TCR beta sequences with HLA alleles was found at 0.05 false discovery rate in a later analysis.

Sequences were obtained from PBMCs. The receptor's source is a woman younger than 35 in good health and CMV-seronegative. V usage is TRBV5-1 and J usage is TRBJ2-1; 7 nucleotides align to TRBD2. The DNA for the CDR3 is TGCGCCAGCAGCTTGGGTCTAGCGGACAATGAGCAGTTCTTC. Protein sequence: CASSLGLADNEQFF.